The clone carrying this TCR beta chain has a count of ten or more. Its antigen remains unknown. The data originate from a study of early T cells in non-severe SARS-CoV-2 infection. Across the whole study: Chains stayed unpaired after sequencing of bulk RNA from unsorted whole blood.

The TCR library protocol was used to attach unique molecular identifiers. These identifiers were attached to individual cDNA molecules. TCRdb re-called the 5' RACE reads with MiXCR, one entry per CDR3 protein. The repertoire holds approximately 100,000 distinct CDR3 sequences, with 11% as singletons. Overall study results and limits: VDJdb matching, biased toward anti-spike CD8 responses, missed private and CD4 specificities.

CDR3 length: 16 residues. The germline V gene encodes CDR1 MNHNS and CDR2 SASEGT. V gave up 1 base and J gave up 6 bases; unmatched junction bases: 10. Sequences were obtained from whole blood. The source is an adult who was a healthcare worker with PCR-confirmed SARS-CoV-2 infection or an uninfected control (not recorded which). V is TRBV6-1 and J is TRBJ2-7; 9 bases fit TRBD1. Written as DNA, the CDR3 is TGTGCCAGCAGTGAAGAAGATGGACAGGGGCCCGTCGAGCAGTACTTC. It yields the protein CASSEEDGQGPVEQYF.